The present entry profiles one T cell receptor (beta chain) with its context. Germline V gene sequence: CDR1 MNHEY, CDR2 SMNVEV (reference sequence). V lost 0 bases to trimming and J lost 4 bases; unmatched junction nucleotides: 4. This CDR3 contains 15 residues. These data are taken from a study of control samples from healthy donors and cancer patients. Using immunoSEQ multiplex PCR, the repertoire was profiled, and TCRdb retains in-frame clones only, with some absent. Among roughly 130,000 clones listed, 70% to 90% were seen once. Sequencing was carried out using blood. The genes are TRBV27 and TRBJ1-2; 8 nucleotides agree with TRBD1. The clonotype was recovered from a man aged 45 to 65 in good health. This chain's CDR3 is CASSLSWTGTYGYTF. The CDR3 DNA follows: TGTGCCAGCAGTTTATCTTGGACAGGGACCTATGGCTACACCTTC.